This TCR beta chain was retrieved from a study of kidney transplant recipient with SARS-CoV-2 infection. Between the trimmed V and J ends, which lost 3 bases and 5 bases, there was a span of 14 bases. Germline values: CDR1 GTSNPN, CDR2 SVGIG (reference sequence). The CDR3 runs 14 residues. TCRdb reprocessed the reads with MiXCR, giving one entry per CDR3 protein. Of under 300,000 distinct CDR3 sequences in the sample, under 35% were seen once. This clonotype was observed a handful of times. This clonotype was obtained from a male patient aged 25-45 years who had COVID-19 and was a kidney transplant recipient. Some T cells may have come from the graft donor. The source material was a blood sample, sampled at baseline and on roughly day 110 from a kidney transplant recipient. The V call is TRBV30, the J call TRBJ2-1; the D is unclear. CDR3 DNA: TGTGCCTGGAGCAAAACTGGACGGCACAATGAGCAGTTCTTC. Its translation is CAWSKTGRHNEQFF.